This T cell receptor beta chain is drawn from a study of post-analysis software for immune sequencing data. Study results and limitations: Strong co-clustering by F measure linked samples that shared a preparation batch. Patients used five TRBV segments, including TRBV5-6, TRBV5-1 and TRBV20-1, more often than controls. Controls had significantly higher normalized Chao1 diversity than multiple sclerosis patients.

Presence of unique molecular identifiers characterized the TCR beta cDNA libraries. Between 1 and 10 million T cells gave rise to around 500,000 cDNA molecules. TCRdb itself ran the PCR reads through MiXCR, one entry per CDR3 protein. Of fewer than 600,000 distinct CDR3 sequences listed, roughly 45% were seen once; the top ten hold 9.5% to 13%. This clonotype has a count of ten or more. The antigen is unknown. This CDR3 has 12 amino acids. Trimming removed 7 bases at V and 3 bases at J, with 13 bases between. Germline V gene data show CDR1 as SQVTM and CDR2 as ANQGSEA. The rearrangement links TRBV29-1 to TRBJ2-7; D is undetermined. Sequenced input: blood. This sequence originates from a girl aged 10 to 17 with multiple sclerosis. In DNA, the CDR3 is TGCAGCGCGGGTCTGCACGACTACGAGCAGTACTTC. This sequence encodes CSAGLHDYEQYF.